The present T cell receptor (beta chain) was sequenced within a study of breast tumors, draining lymph nodes, adjacent tissues. Axillary draining lymph nodes of breast cancer patients supplied the node samples. Study results and limitations: Luminal-like breast cancer showed significantly greater tumor-nontumor repertoire similarity than basal-like breast cancer did. Findings are consistent with lymph node origin and intratumoral expansion of most tumor T cells. That most tumor T cells come from lymph nodes remained unproven.

TCRdb recomputed calls from the multiplex PCR reads with MiXCR, one row per CDR3 protein. This table has some 150,000 distinct CDR3 sequences, under 25% appearing once. Trimming stripped 4 bases from V and 5 bases from J, with 11 bases between. This CDR3 comprises 12 residues. Germline V CDR1 and CDR2: GTSNPN, SVGIG (reference sequence). This clonotype was recorded at least ten times. Its antigen is undetermined. This sequence originates from a female donor with breast cancer. Some clones in this sample may be carry-over from other donors' samples. The chain links TRBV30 to TRBJ2-5; D possibly corresponds to TRBD1 (7 bases). Sequenced input: axillary lymph node tissue. The CDR3 DNA sequence: TGTGCCTGGACAGGGGGGTCGGAGACCCAGTACTTC. This encodes CAWTGGSETQYF.